The T cell receptor (beta chain) under discussion was sequenced for a study of blood T cell repertoires in COVID-19. At the level of the study: The study drew acute and convalescent COVID-19 samples from the United States, Italy and Spain.

Seattle patients were enrolled while actively infected and followed longitudinally. Original data processing: Nucleated cell number was recorded as an estimate derived from reference gene primer amplification. Profiled with immunoSEQ multiplex PCR; TCRdb holds only in-frame clones, not every one. For V, J and clone size, that table is used; D and trimming come from the DNA. Among more than 300,000 clones listed, 85% to 90% were seen once. The TCR was taken from a woman in her thirties or forties with COVID-19, enrolled during active disease. Material: peripheral blood.

CDR3 sequence reads: CAWANSGGYTF. CDR3 bases: TGTGCCTGGGCAAATTCGGGTGGCTACACCTTC. This chain joins TRBV30 and TRBJ1-2; D call uncertain. The germline gives CDR1 GTSNPN, CDR2 SVGIG (reference sequence). Trimming cost V 5 bases and J 7 bases, with 11 bases left between them. The CDR3 runs 11 residues.